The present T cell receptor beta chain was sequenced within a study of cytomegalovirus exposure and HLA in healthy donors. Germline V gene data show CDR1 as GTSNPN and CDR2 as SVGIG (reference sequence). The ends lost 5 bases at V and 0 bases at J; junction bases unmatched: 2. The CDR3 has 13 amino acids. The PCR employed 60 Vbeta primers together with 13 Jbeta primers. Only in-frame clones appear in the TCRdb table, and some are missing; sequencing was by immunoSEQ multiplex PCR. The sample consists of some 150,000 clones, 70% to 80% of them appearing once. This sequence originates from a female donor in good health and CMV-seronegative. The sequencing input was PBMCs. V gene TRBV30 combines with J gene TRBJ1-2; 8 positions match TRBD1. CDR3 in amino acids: CAWGQGANYGYTF. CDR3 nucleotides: TGTGCCTGGGGACAGGGAGCTAACTATGGCTACACCTTC.